A single sample is the source of the 9 T cell receptor beta chains below, sequenced in a study of blood T cell repertoires in COVID-19. Method: immunoSEQ multiplex PCR; TCRdb's copy keeps in-frame clones and lacks some. This table has around 160,000 clones, 84% appearing once. The specimen was PBMCs or T cells enriched from blood (not recorded which). The receptors shown here come from a woman aged 45-59 years who had been exposed to COVID-19.

The chain combines TRBV10-1 with TRBJ1-1; D not resolved. The CDR3 length is 15 residues. Trimming shortened V by 2 bases and J by 0 bases, and 10 bases separated the two germline ends. CDR1 is WNHNN and CDR2 is SYGVQD in the germline V gene (reference sequence). The CDR3 spells CASSESGGLNTEAFF. Written as DNA, the CDR3 is TGCGCCAGCAGTGAGAGTGGCGGATTGAACACTGAAGCTTTCTTT.

The V call is TRBV15, the J call TRBJ1-5, with 9 bases lining up with TRBD1. Germline V gene lookup returns CDR1 LNHNV and CDR2 YYDKDF (reference sequence). The CDR3 is 15 residues long. Unmatched junction bases numbered 3, after V lost 0 bases and J lost 6 bases. CDR3 sequence: CATSREQGAGQPQHF. The CDR3 DNA follows: TGTGCCACCAGCAGAGAACAGGGGGCCGGTCAGCCCCAGCATTTT.

V and J are TRBV28 and TRBJ2-7; D is unclear. The CDR3 runs 15 residues. V gave up 2 bases and J gave up 3 bases, with 14 bases separating them. Germline values: CDR1 MDHEN, CDR2 SYDVKM. This chain's CDR3 is CASSLGQSMSYEQYF. The CDR3 DNA is TGTGCCAGCAGTTTAGGGCAATCTATGAGCTACGAGCAGTACTTC.

The chain combines TRBV21-1 with TRBJ1-5; the tabulated D call, TRBD1, remains unverified against the DNA. TRBV21-1 is flagged as a pseudogene. This CDR3 spans 16 amino acids. The CDR3 nucleotides are TGTGCCAGCACTACAGGGCAGGGGACTAGCAATCAGCCCCAGCATTTT. It codes for CASTTGQGTSNQPQHF.

V is TRBV11-2 and J is TRBJ2-2; 11 bases align to TRBD1. V gave up 4 bases and J gave up 8 bases; unmatched junction bases: 9. The germline V gene has CDR1 SGHAT and CDR2 FQNNGV. The length of the CDR3 is 16 residues. The CDR3 region is CASSSRRTGGWGELFF. CDR3 bases: TGTGCCAGCAGCTCGAGGCGGACAGGGGGCTGGGGGGAGCTGTTTTTT.

The chain joins TRBV4-1 to TRBJ2-2, with unresolved D. V lost 1 base and J lost 8, with 11 bases in between. The CDR3 runs to 14 residues. Germline CDR1 and CDR2: MGHRA and YSYEKL. In nucleotides, the CDR3 is TGCGCCAGCAGCCAAGTAAATGGGCTTGGGGAGCTGTTTTTT. It specifies CASSQVNGLGELFF.

CDR3 bases: TGTGCCACCACAGATAGCGGGAGGCCCCCGCTCTTCTTC. Translated, it gives CATTDSGRPPLFF. This sequence joins TRBV24-1 and TRBJ2-1, with 10 bases fitting TRBD2. Germline-derived CDR1 and CDR2 are KGHDR and SFDVKD. Trimming cost V 8 bases and J 16 bases; bases outside gene matches: 13. This CDR3 has 13 residues.

The chain carries TRBV11-2 and TRBJ1-6, with 8 bases that match TRBD1. This CDR3 is 15 amino acids long. The germline V gene encodes CDR1 SGHAT and CDR2 FQNNGV. Losses at the gene ends were 6 bases for V and 13 bases for J; bases not matched to a gene: 14. CDR3 nucleotides: TGTGCCAGCAGTCAGATGCAGGGGGCGCTTAACCCCCTCCACTTT. Residues: CASSQMQGALNPLHF.

The J gene is TRBJ1-3, the V gene TRBV6-5; D is perhaps TRBD1 (5 bases). CDR3 size: 16 residues. Germline V CDR1 and CDR2: MNHEY, SVGAGI. The V gene lost 2 bases and the J gene lost 0 bases, with 11 bases spanning the gap. CDR3 nucleotide sequence: TGTGCCAGCAGTTACGTTCAGGGCCTCTCTGGAAACACCATATATTTT. Its protein is CASSYVQGLSGNTIYF.